This TCR beta chain was captured in a study of cytomegalovirus exposure and HLA in healthy donors (TCRdb year 2017). For context, the study as a whole: In an earlier analysis of some 610 of the donors, less than 350 Gb of sequence data and approximately 120 million unique TCR beta sequences from roughly 180 million T cells were reported. Roughly 300 gigabases of sequencing data and 78 million or so unique TCR sequences were included in an early release covering about 700 HLA-typed donors. Of the roughly 400 genotyped donors, less than 85% were placed in the genetic ancestry cluster associated with self-reported Caucasian donors. The study was designed to test whether signatures of past pathogen exposure could be identified by cataloging public T cell receptors. The T cell repertoires of under 700 subjects were profiled by immunosequencing and related to cytomegalovirus serostatus. A separate validation cohort of about 110 different subjects was used in addition to the roughly 700-subject first cohort. To predict cytomegalovirus infection status, the study combined high-throughput TCR immunosequencing, statistical association of individual TCRs with disease status, and machine learning. A later analysis re-analyzed previously published TCR beta repertoires from 550 to 700 donors and added high-resolution HLA genotyping to study TCR occurrence patterns. Rather than using new phenotypic data, the later analysis identified candidate immune exposures from TCR beta sequences and from how often those sequences occurred across donors. To decide whether each TCR beta V gene segment behaved as functional or pseudogenic, an earlier analysis of fewer than 750 of the donors relied on high-throughput TCR beta sequencing. Donor age, sex, ethnicity and CMV serostatus were compiled alongside the repertoire data. Genome-wide SNP genotypes for about 65% of the roughly 700 donors were used in a later genetic analysis, which treated that subset as a discovery cohort. All discovery cohort repertoires had been generated using a single sequencing platform. HLA typing covered class I and class II loci at four-digit resolution. Typing coverage varied by locus: about 629-640 donors for A, B, C, DRB1 and DQB1; roughly 510 for DQA1; over 600 for DPA1; approximately 470 for DPB1. Roughly 5 DR-DQ haplotypes were handled as single units for association and clustering, since linkage in the cohort was strong. Among some 400 genotyped donors of the cohort, an average of approximately 220,000 unique TCR beta nucleotide sequences was sequenced per donor, of which about 20% were non-productive.

CDR1 SGHDN and CDR2 FVKESK are derived from the germline V gene. V has 1 base trimmed and J has 1 base trimmed; junction bases matching no gene number 9. The CDR3 measures 17 amino acids from cysteine to phenylalanine. Of all the DNA, just the CDR3 is kept, 51 bases in frame from base 1. With respect to this clone: Its antigen is not yet known. The input lacks base qualities; no much larger clone sits a single base away.

The cohort was made up of roughly 670 healthy bone marrow donors. Cohort members were all nominally healthy when sampled, although unrecorded immune exposures were likely present. The donor tested CMV seronegative, placing the donor among the 350 to 400 seronegative members of the cohort. A peripheral blood sample was provided by each donor, and peripheral blood mononuclear cells were used for TCR beta sequencing. The Qiagen DNeasy Blood Extraction Kit was used to extract genomic DNA from the blood cell samples. The method was the immunoSEQ multiplex PCR assay. A mixture of 60 forward primers for TCR Vbeta segments and 13 reverse primers for TCR Jbeta segments was used in the multiplex PCR. A multiplex PCR assay on genomic DNA amplified the CDR3 region of rearranged TCR beta genes. The Illumina HiSeq System was used to sequence the amplified TCR beta libraries as 87-base-pair reads. The published analysis was carried out like this. In a later analysis, some 80 million unique TCR beta chains were counted across the 690 or so repertoires, and roughly 11 million of these chains were shared by at least two donors. A nearest-neighbor algorithm error-corrected the raw reads and collapsed the reads into unique sequences, merging closely related sequences to remove PCR and sequencing errors. V, D and J gene segments were assigned by aligning CDR3 sequences to IMGT reference sequences. Each retained sequence needed at least a six-nucleotide match to both a V gene segment and a J gene segment. A rearrangement was called productive if the CDR3 had no stop codons and remained in frame with V and J, and every other rearrangement was called non-productive. CDR3 was defined by IMGT convention, running from the second conserved V-encoded cysteine to the conserved J-encoded phenylalanine. Sequences without an unambiguous match to a single V gene segment were excluded from the earlier analysis of over 500 of the donors. An earlier analysis of approximately 590 of the donors called V segments functional above 56.7% productive rearrangements and segregating when the between-donor standard deviation exceeded 5%. A statistical classification framework was built for diagnosing cytomegalovirus status from the catalog of TCR beta chain sequences. A later analysis assigned V and J genes by comparing TCR nucleotide sequences with IMGT/GENE-DB human TR gene sequences. In a later analysis, CDR3 sequences and most-parsimonious VDJ recombination scenarios were assigned using the TCRdist pipeline. In a later analysis, every TCR beta chain was defined by the combination of its CDR3 amino acid sequence and its V-gene family, and reads without a unique V-gene family were dropped. A later analysis removed 592 highly shared, low-generation-probability nucleotide sequences to deal with suspected cross-contamination and a sequencing artifact. For each public chain, a later analysis derived a clonal expansion index from normalized ranks of inferred template counts within each repertoire. A later analysis computed generation probabilities with a VDJ recombination model fitted to out-of-frame rearrangements, and checked the results against IGoR. A later analysis scored TCR-TCR, TCR-HLA and TCR-CMV co-occurrence with hypergeometric tests, applying a repertoire-size bias correction to TCR pairs. In a later analysis, false discovery rates were estimated by permuting HLA or CMV assignments 20 times. In a later analysis, co-occurring TCRs were grouped with DBSCAN, and TCRdist sequence similarity was added when clustering was performed within HLA-allele-positive subsets. Repertoires with fewer than 30,000 or more than 120,000 public chains, plus five repertoires with anomalous nucleotide sharing, were excluded from co-occurrence clustering. TCRdb took over this immuneACCESS table, retaining in-frame rearrangements with V and J assigned. Such tables are incomplete; in checked studies, under half of the missing clones stem from an unresolved V gene, and the remainder is unexplained. The DNA gave D and trimming, while V, J and clone size come from that table. The sample table shows roughly 100,000 clones, and around 60% are seen once. The top ten constitute around 3.5% of the sample.

Study-wide conclusions, independent of this receptor: Most TCR sequences were seen in very few donors, while some public TCRs were found in many individuals. A further reported finding was that TCR beta sequences accurately predicted the HLA-A and HLA-B alleles for most subjects in the first cohort. In a later analysis, several top co-occurrence clusters were reported to appear linked to parvovirus B19, influenza, CMV and Epstein-Barr virus. Because some donors lacked HLA typing at each locus, the association tests relied only on the typed subset. According to the authors, the approach could potentially be generalized to other disease states and immunological phenotypes. CMV serostatus was the only immune exposure information available for the cohort. Specific HLA alleles were associated with 15,000 to 20,000 TCR beta sequences at a false discovery rate of 0.05 in a later analysis. Because the 87-base-pair reads could not distinguish some IMGT-functional V segments, including TRBV6-2 and TRBV6-3, those segments were excluded. Only TCR beta chains were sequenced in this cohort, and the absence of alpha or paired-chain data limited detectable features. An earlier analysis of around 600 of the donors showed that most TCR beta V segments appeared in productive rearrangements either about 90% or about 30% of the time, which broadly matched IMGT annotations. A cluster of highly shared sequence variants was judged likely to be a technical artifact of the sequencing pipeline. Assigning TCR associations to individual alleles was difficult when HLA alleles, especially DR and DQ, strongly co-occurred. According to a later genetic analysis, donors in an Asian-associated ancestry cluster had fewer N-insertions in productive TCRs than the approximately 630-donor mean. Presence/absence analyses assumed roughly uniform sequencing depth across donors, an assumption that may not hold. Three of the identified cytomegalovirus-associated TCR beta chains were confirmed in vitro to be specific for cytomegalovirus antigens. The study gave a list of about 170 TCR beta chains associated with cytomegalovirus. Compared with equally common non-associated chains, HLA-associated TCR beta chains in a later analysis were more clonally expanded and had lower generation probabilities. The classifier was reported to diagnose cytomegalovirus status with high specificity and sensitivity in both the original and validation cohorts. In a later analysis, the rate of TCR association differed among HLA loci, with DRB1 alleles having the most associated TCRs and HLA-C alleles having the fewest. Linkage disequilibrium might explain the correlated functional status among segregating V segments, but an unknown experimental factor could not be excluded. Around 16 rarely observed V segments, including chromosome 9 orphons, were excluded from the earlier analysis of about 500 of the donors because counts were too low. Most CMV-associated TCR beta chains appeared to be HLA-restricted in a later analysis, and the HLA associations seemed to be driven largely by CMV exposure. A later genetic analysis associated a missense DCLRE1C variant with V-gene and J-gene trimming of TCR beta chains, and an independent cohort replicated the association.

The receptor's source is a woman in her forties or fifties in good health and CMV-seronegative. Source material: PBMCs. The sequence joins TRBV14 to TRBJ1-1; 7 middle bases align to TRBD1. At the DNA level, the sequence is TGTGCCAGCAGCCAAGTTAGGGACAGCCTAGGGAACACTGAAGCTTTCTTT. Protein translation: CASSQVRDSLGNTEAFF.